The clone carrying this T cell receptor beta chain was observed a single time. These data are taken from a study of blood T cell repertoires in COVID-19. Study information: The study drew acute and convalescent COVID-19 samples from the United States, Italy and Spain.

Generated by immunoSEQ multiplex PCR, the TCRdb table keeps only in-frame clones and is missing some. Among around 250,000 clones, approximately 85% were seen once, and the ten largest hold approximately 9.1%. The sequencing sample was made of PBMCs or T cells enriched from blood (not recorded which). This sequence originates from a woman in her forties or fifties with acute COVID-19.

The DNA of the CDR3 is TGCAGCGTCCGTCGACAGGGGGTTGGAAACACCATATATTTT. Translating gives CSVRRQGVGNTIYF. The chain links TRBV29-1 to TRBJ1-3; 9 nucleotides line up with TRBD1. The V segment lost 6 bases and the J segment 3 bases; nucleotides outside the gene matches: 6. The CDR3 sequence is 14 residues long. Germline values: CDR1 SQVTM, CDR2 ANQGSEA.